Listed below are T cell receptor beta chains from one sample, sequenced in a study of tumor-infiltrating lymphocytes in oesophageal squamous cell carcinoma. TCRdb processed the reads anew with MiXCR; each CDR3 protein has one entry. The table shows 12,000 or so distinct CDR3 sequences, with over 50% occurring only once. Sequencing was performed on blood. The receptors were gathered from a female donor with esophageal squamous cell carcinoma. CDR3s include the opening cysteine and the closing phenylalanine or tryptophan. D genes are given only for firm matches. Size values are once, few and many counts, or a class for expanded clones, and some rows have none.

CDR3nt: TGCGCCAGCAGCCAACGACAAGGCGGGAGGGCGGGTAATGAGCAGTTCTTC
CDR3aa: CASSQRQGGRAGNEQFF
d_gene: TRBD2
v_gene: TRBV4-3
abundance: NA
j_gene: TRBJ2-1

CDR3nt: TGTGCCAGCAGCTTAGCGGGTGTCTACAATGAGCAGTTCTTC
CDR3aa: CASSLAGVYNEQFF
d_gene: NA
v_gene: TRBV7-6
abundance: NA
j_gene: TRBJ2-1

CDR3nt: TGTGCCAGCAGCTTATCTCAGGGCGGAGAGCAGTACTTC
CDR3aa: CASSLSQGGEQYF
d_gene: NA
v_gene: TRBV7-2
abundance: NA
j_gene: TRBJ2-7

CDR3nt: TGTGCCAGCAGCTTAGTGGGGGGTAGCGGCAATCAGCCCCAGCATTTT
CDR3aa: CASSLVGGSGNQPQHF
d_gene: NA
v_gene: TRBV7-2
abundance: NA
j_gene: TRBJ1-5

CDR3nt: TGTGCCAGCAGCCCCGGGACCGGAAGGGAGACCCAGTACTTC
CDR3aa: CASSPGTGRETQYF
d_gene: NA
v_gene: TRBV7-8
abundance: many
j_gene: TRBJ2-5

CDR3nt: TGTGCCAGCAGCTACCGGGGACAGAGGGGTTACAATGAGCAGTTCTTC
CDR3aa: CASSYRGQRGYNEQFF
d_gene: TRBD1
v_gene: TRBV7-1
abundance: NA
j_gene: TRBJ2-1

CDR3nt: TGTGCCAACCTCAGCCTTACCGGGGAGCTGTTTTTT
CDR3aa: CANLSLTGELFF
d_gene: NA
v_gene: TRBV12-3/TRBV12-4
abundance: NA
j_gene: TRBJ2-2

CDR3nt: TGTGCCAGCAGCTTAGAGCTCGGGAGGAGTGGCTACACCTTC
CDR3aa: CASSLELGRSGYTF
d_gene: NA
v_gene: TRBV7-8
abundance: many
j_gene: TRBJ1-2

CDR3nt: TGTGCCAGCAGTTTAGGAGGGGGCCCTAGGTCTGGGGCCAACGTCCTGACTTTC
CDR3aa: CASSLGGGPRSGANVLTF
d_gene: TRBD1
v_gene: TRBV12-3/TRBV12-4
abundance: NA
j_gene: TRBJ2-6

CDR3nt: TGTGCCAGCAGAAAGGGACAGGTGCTAAATCAGCCCCAGCATTTT
CDR3aa: CASRKGQVLNQPQHF
d_gene: TRBD1
v_gene: TRBV28
abundance: medium-sized
j_gene: TRBJ1-5

CDR3nt: TGTGCCAGCAGCTCCCCCATTAACAGGGGCGCTGGGGCCAACGTCCTGACTTTC
CDR3aa: CASSSPINRGAGANVLTF
d_gene: TRBD1
v_gene: TRBV6-8
abundance: NA
j_gene: TRBJ2-6

CDR3nt: TGTGCCAGCGGCAGGACAGGGCGGGGCACTGAAGCTTTCTTT
CDR3aa: CASGRTGRGTEAFF
d_gene: TRBD1
v_gene: TRBV6-1
abundance: few
j_gene: TRBJ1-1

CDR3nt: TGTGCCACCCTCGGGTCCGCCTACGAGCAGTACTTC
CDR3aa: CATLGSAYEQYF
d_gene: NA
v_gene: TRBV6-6
abundance: NA
j_gene: TRBJ2-7

CDR3nt: TGTGCCAGCAGTAACGGCTACGAGCAGTTCTTT
CDR3aa: CASSNGYEQFF
d_gene: NA
v_gene: TRBV28
abundance: NA
j_gene: TRBJ1-1

CDR3nt: TGTGCCAGCAGCCCCAAGACAGGGAGGAATGAGCAGTTCTTC
CDR3aa: CASSPKTGRNEQFF
d_gene: NA
v_gene: TRBV7-2
abundance: NA
j_gene: TRBJ2-1

CDR3nt: TGTGCCAGCAGCGAGCTAGCGGTCGGTGGGGAGCTGTTTTTT
CDR3aa: CASSELAVGGELFF
d_gene: TRBD2
v_gene: TRBV7-2
abundance: NA
j_gene: TRBJ2-2

CDR3nt: TGTGCCATCGCACTTCAGGGGGCGAGACAAGAGACCCAGTACTTC
CDR3aa: CAIALQGARQETQYF
d_gene: TRBD1
v_gene: TRBV7-2
abundance: NA
j_gene: TRBJ2-5

CDR3nt: TGTGCCAGCAGTGGGACCCGGACTAGGATCACAGATACGCAGTATTTT
CDR3aa: CASSGTRTRITDTQYF
d_gene: TRBD2
v_gene: TRBV25-1
abundance: NA
j_gene: TRBJ2-3

CDR3nt: TGTGCCAGCAGTGAAGGGTACTACGAGCAGTACTTC
CDR3aa: CASSEGYYEQYF
d_gene: NA
v_gene: TRBV6-1
abundance: medium-sized
j_gene: TRBJ2-7

CDR3nt: TGTGCCAGCAGTCATGGGACAGGGGGCAAAGCGGGCGTGTCCTACGAGCAGTACTTC
CDR3aa: CASSHGTGGKAGVSYEQYF
d_gene: TRBD1
v_gene: TRBV6-7
abundance: NA
j_gene: TRBJ2-7

CDR3nt: TGTGCCAGCAGCTTAGCCCCCCTGAATCCCTATGGCTACACCTTC
CDR3aa: CASSLAPLNPYGYTF
d_gene: NA
v_gene: TRBV7-9
abundance: many
j_gene: TRBJ1-2

CDR3nt: TGTGCCAGCAGTTTTGGGTATTCAGAGACCCAGTACTTC
CDR3aa: CASSFGYSETQYF
d_gene: NA
v_gene: TRBV12-3/TRBV12-4
abundance: NA
j_gene: TRBJ2-5

CDR3nt: TGTGCCAGCAGCTTATATCCCGGCCATACCTACGAGCAGTTCTTC
CDR3aa: CASSLYPGHTYEQFF
d_gene: NA
v_gene: TRBV7-2
abundance: NA
j_gene: TRBJ2-1

CDR3nt: TGTGCCAGCAGGCCAGGGGGTTCAGGCAATCAGCCCCAGCATTTT
CDR3aa: CASRPGGSGNQPQHF
d_gene: TRBD1
v_gene: TRBV11-2
abundance: NA
j_gene: TRBJ1-5

CDR3nt: TGTGCCAGCTCACTTTCTCCGGGAGAGAACAATGAGCAGTTCTTC
CDR3aa: CASSLSPGENNEQFF
d_gene: NA
v_gene: TRBV18
abundance: few
j_gene: TRBJ2-1

CDR3nt: TGTGCCAGCAGCTTGGCGGACCTTCCTGAAAAACTGTTTTTT
CDR3aa: CASSLADLPEKLFF
d_gene: NA
v_gene: TRBV5-4
abundance: many
j_gene: TRBJ1-4

CDR3nt: TGTGCCAGCAGCTTAGGAGGGGCTTCCTACGAGCAGTACTTC
CDR3aa: CASSLGGASYEQYF
d_gene: NA
v_gene: TRBV7-2
abundance: NA
j_gene: TRBJ2-7

CDR3nt: TGTGCCAGCAGCTTAGGGGAGCTTGAGCAGTACTTC
CDR3aa: CASSLGELEQYF
d_gene: NA
v_gene: TRBV7-2
abundance: NA
j_gene: TRBJ2-5

CDR3nt: TGTGCCAGCAGCTTAAGTGGAGATGGCTACACCTTC
CDR3aa: CASSLSGDGYTF
d_gene: NA
v_gene: TRBV7-6
abundance: NA
j_gene: TRBJ1-2

CDR3nt: TGTGCCAGCAGGGGGACAGGGTCTGGCTACACCTTC
CDR3aa: CASRGTGSGYTF
d_gene: TRBD1
v_gene: TRBV7-9
abundance: medium-sized
j_gene: TRBJ1-2

CDR3nt: TGTGCCAGCAGTCCTAGCGGGAGGAAGACAGATACGCAGTATTTT
CDR3aa: CASSPSGRKTDTQYF
d_gene: TRBD2
v_gene: TRBV12-3/TRBV12-4
abundance: many
j_gene: TRBJ2-3

CDR3nt: TGTGCCAGCAGAACTAGCGGGAGGGCCTCTACCTACAATGAGCAGTTCTTC
CDR3aa: CASRTSGRASTYNEQFF
d_gene: TRBD2
v_gene: TRBV10-1
abundance: NA
j_gene: TRBJ2-1

CDR3nt: TGTGCCAGCACATTGCCAGGGGGGAACACTGAAGCTTTCTTT
CDR3aa: CASTLPGGNTEAFF
d_gene: TRBD1
v_gene: TRBV12-3/TRBV12-4
abundance: medium-sized
j_gene: TRBJ1-1

CDR3nt: TGTGCCAGCAGTCCGGGACAGGACTACAATGAGCAGTTCTTC
CDR3aa: CASSPGQDYNEQFF
d_gene: TRBD1
v_gene: TRBV12-3/TRBV12-4
abundance: few
j_gene: TRBJ2-1

CDR3nt: TGTGCCAGCAGCTTAGGGGCGGGGGGGCCATACAATGAGCAGTTCTTC
CDR3aa: CASSLGAGGPYNEQFF
d_gene: TRBD2
v_gene: TRBV11-1
abundance: NA
j_gene: TRBJ2-1

CDR3nt: TGTGGGGAAGATGAAAAACTGTTTTTT
CDR3aa: CGEDEKLFF
d_gene: NA
v_gene: TRBV6-2/TRBV6-3
abundance: few
j_gene: TRBJ1-4

CDR3nt: TGTGCCAGCAGCTTAGCACAGGGGGGTGCCGAGCAGTACTTC
CDR3aa: CASSLAQGGAEQYF
d_gene: TRBD1
v_gene: TRBV7-8
abundance: few
j_gene: TRBJ2-7

CDR3nt: TGTGCCAGCAGCCCCACCGTGATAGATAGCACAGATACGCAGTATTTT
CDR3aa: CASSPTVIDSTDTQYF
d_gene: NA
v_gene: TRBV7-4
abundance: NA
j_gene: TRBJ2-3